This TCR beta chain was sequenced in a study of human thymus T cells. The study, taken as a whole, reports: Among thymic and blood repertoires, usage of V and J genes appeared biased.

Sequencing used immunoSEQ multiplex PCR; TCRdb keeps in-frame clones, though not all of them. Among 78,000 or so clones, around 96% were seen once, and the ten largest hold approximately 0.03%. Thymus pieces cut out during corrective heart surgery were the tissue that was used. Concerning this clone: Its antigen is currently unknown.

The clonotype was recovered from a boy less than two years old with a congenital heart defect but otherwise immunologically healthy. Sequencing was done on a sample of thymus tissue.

The CDR3 coding sequence is TGCGCCAGCAGCTTGGCTTTTGGGTCAGCGAAATACAATGAGCAGTTCTTC. Encoded protein: CASSLAFGSAKYNEQFF. The chain combines TRBV5-1 with TRBJ2-1; no clear D gene. Germline V gene sequence: CDR1 SGHRS, CDR2 YFSETQ. There are 17 residues in the CDR3. V lost 0 bases, J lost 4 bases, and 17 bases lay in between.